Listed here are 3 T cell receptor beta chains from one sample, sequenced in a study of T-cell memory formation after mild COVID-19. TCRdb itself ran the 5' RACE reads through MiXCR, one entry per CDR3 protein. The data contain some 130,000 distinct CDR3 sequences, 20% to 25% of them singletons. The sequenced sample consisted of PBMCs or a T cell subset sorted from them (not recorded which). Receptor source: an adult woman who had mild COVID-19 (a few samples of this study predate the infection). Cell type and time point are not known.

The CDR3 coding sequence is TGTGCCAGCAGCTTTGGGACGGACAATGAGCAGTTCTTC. Amino acids: CASSFGTDNEQFF. The chain links TRBV7-9 to TRBJ2-1; D possibly uses TRBD1 or TRBD2 (5 bases each). CDR1 and CDR2 from the germline V gene are SEHNR and FQNEAQ (reference sequence). The CDR3 runs 13 residues. The V gene lost 3 bases and the J gene lost 5 bases, with 8 bases spanning the gap. Complete variable domain (other parts from reference TRBV7-9 and TRBJ2-1): DTGVSQNPRHKITKRGQNVTFRCDPISEHNRLYWYRQTLGQGPEFLTYFQNEAQLEKSRLLSDRFSAERPKGSFSTLEIQRTEQGDSAMYLCASSFGTDNEQFFGPGTRLTVL.

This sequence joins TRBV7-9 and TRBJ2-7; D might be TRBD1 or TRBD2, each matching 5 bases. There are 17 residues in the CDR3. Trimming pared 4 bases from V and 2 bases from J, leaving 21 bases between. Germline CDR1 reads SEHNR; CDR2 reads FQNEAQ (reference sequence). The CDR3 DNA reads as TGTGCCAGCAGCTCATCAATCCCTCAGGGAGTTCCCTACGAGCAGTACTTC. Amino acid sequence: CASSSSIPQGVPYEQYF.

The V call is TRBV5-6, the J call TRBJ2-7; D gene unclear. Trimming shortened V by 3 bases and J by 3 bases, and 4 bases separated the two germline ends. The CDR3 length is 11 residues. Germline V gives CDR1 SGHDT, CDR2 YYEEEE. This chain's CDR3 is CASSSIYEQYF. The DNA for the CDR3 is TGTGCCAGCAGCTCTATCTACGAGCAGTACTTC.